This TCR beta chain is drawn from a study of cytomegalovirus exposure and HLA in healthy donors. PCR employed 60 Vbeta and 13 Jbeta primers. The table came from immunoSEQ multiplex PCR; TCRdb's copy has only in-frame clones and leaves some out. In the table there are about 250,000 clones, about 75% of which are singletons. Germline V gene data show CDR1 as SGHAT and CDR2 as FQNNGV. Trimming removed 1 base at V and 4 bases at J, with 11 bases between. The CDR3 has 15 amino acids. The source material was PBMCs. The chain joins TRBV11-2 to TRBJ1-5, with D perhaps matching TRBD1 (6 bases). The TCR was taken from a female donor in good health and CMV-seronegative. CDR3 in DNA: TGTGCCAGCAGCTTAGTTGGGGGCCCTAATCAGCCCCAGCATTTT. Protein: CASSLVGGPNQPQHF.